This T cell receptor (beta chain) originates from a study of identical twins. Per the germline V gene, CDR1 is GTSNPN and CDR2 is SVGIG (reference sequence). V lost 4 bases to trimming and J lost 6 bases, with 13 bases between them. CDR3 length: 12 amino acids. Study conclusions and caveats: Some out-of-frame alpha sequences were shared by twins, and these showed excess low generation probability. Within beta out-of-frame sequences, the excess sharing observed between twins was weaker. Zero-insertion analyses were open to partial confounding by invariant MAIT and iNKT cells.

This clonotype came up many times. What it binds is not known. Template switching introduced a universal primer site, and the cDNA bore unique molecular identifiers. TCRdb re-analysed the 5' RACE reads in MiXCR, keeping a single row per CDR3 protein. The table has 130,000 to 150,000 distinct CDR3 sequences, around 3.6% seen once. This chain uses TRBV30 with TRBJ2-7, with D hard to call. Material for sequencing was memory T cells sorted from blood. This sequence originates from a man aged 18-30 years in good health. CDR3 in DNA: TGTGCCTGGACCAGGACCCAACGCGAGCAGTACTTC. It is translated as CAWTRTQREQYF.